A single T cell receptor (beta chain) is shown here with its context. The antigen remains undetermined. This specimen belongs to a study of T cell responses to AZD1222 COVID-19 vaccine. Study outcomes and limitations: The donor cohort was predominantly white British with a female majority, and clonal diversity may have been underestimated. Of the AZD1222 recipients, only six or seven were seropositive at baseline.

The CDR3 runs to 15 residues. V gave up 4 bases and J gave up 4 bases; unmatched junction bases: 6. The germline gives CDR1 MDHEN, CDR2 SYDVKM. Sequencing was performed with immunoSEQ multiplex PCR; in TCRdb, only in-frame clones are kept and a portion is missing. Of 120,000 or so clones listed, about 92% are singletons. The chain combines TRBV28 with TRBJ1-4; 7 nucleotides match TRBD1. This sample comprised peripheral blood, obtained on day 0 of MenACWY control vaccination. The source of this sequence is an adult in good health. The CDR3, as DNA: TGTGCCAGCAGTTCCATGGACAGGAATAATGAAAAACTGTTTTTT. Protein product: CASSSMDRNNEKLFF.